The 11 T cell receptor beta chains below all came from one sample that was sequenced in a study of T-cell reconstitution after alpha-beta-depleted transplantation in children. Researchers prepared the TCRbeta library using unique molecular identifiers, the study reports. MiXCR, applied by TCRdb to the PCR reads, yields one record per CDR3 protein. The repertoire holds about 610,000 distinct CDR3 sequences, with 10% to 13% as singletons. This sample comprised PBMCs from the stem cell graft donor, obtained from the stem cell graft. Source of these receptors: a human donor who donated a stem cell graft to a child with acute myeloid leukemia.

This clonotype was counted a few times. The rearrangement joins TRBV20-1 to TRBJ2-3, with TRBD2 matching over 7 bases. The CDR3 has 15 residues. The germline gives CDR1 DFQATT, CDR2 SNEGSKA (reference sequence). Trimming at V came to 4 bases and at J to 4 bases, leaving 11 bases not matched to a gene. CDR3 sequence: CSATKGLVRADTQYF. DNA for the CDR3: TGCAGTGCTACCAAAGGACTAGTCCGTGCAGATACGCAGTATTTT.

This clonotype was detected a few times. The chain links TRBV25-1 to TRBJ2-1, with D unclear. V was shortened by 1 base and J by 0 bases, with 10 bases between the two germline ends. Germline CDR1 and CDR2: MGHDK and SYGVNS. The CDR3 is 16 residues long. CDR3 sequence: CASSESGRLSYNEQFF. For the CDR3, the DNA is TGTGCCAGCAGTGAATCCGGACGGCTCTCCTACAATGAGCAGTTCTTC.

V gene TRBV7-3 combines with J gene TRBJ2-1; no clear D gene. Germline V gene lookup returns CDR1 SGHTA and CDR2 FQGTGA. Trimming removed 5 bases from V and 9 bases from J, with 11 bases in between. The CDR3 runs 12 residues. CDR3 protein: CASSPNWGEQFF. The CDR3 DNA reads as TGTGCCAGCAGCCCGAACTGGGGTGAGCAGTTCTTC.

J is TRBJ2-1 and V is TRBV20-1, with D hard to call. The CDR3 is made up of 12 amino acids. Germline V gene data show CDR1 as DFQATT and CDR2 as SNEGSKA (reference sequence). The germline V and J ends were trimmed by 3 bases and 12 bases, with 15 bases remaining between them. The CDR3 sequence: CSARLATSGQFF. The CDR3 nucleotides read TGCAGTGCTAGGCTGGCGACGTCGGGGCAGTTCTTC.

The CDR3 bases are TGTGCCACCAGTGATCCTAGCGGGGGAAACGCCGGGGAGCTGTTTTTT. As protein: CATSDPSGGNAGELFF. The chain joins TRBV24-1 to TRBJ2-2; 10 bases agree with TRBD2. The length of the CDR3 is 16 residues. Germline V gene data show CDR1 as KGHDR and CDR2 as SFDVKD. Trimming took 3 bases from V and 6 from J; bases not matched to a gene: 6.

This clonotype turned up a few times. This chain links TRBV7-3 with TRBJ2-2; D is undetermined. The CDR3 is 15 amino acids. Germline CDR1 SGHTA, CDR2 FQGTGA. With 3 bases removed from V and 5 bases from J, the gap between germline ends came to 13 bases. The CDR3 sequence: CASSFGGDWTGELFF. CDR3 sequence (DNA): TGTGCCAGCAGCTTCGGTGGTGATTGGACCGGGGAGCTGTTTTTT.

This clonotype was observed many times. The chain carries TRBV2 and TRBJ1-1, with no clear D. Looked up from germline, CDR1 is SNHLY and CDR2 is FYNNEI. V was clipped by 3 bases and J by 0 bases, with 11 bases between them. The CDR3 runs to 15 residues. The CDR3 reads CASSEDGSVNTEAFF. In nucleotides, the CDR3 is TGTGCCAGCAGTGAGGACGGGTCAGTGAACACTGAAGCTTTCTTT.

This clonotype was counted many times. This chain links TRBV4-2 with TRBJ2-3; 11 bases align to TRBD2. Germline values: CDR1 LGHNA, CDR2 YNFKEQ. The CDR3 runs to 16 residues. V was pared by 4 bases and J by 5 bases, with 8 bases of the junction left unmatched. As DNA, the CDR3 is TGTGCCAGCAGCCTAGCGGGAGGGCCCAGTAGAGATACGCAGTATTTT. Protein: CASSLAGGPSRDTQYF.

This clonotype was counted only a few times. The rearrangement joins TRBV6-1 to TRBJ2-7; TRBD1 matches 7 bases. CDR3 length: 12 residues. Germline values: CDR1 MNHNS, CDR2 SASEGT. Germline trimming cut 8 bases from V and 6 bases from J; bases unmatched to any gene: 7. CDR3 in amino acids: CASGKGAGEQYF. The DNA for the CDR3 is TGTGCCAGCGGGAAGGGGGCGGGCGAGCAGTACTTC.

The chain combines TRBV18 with TRBJ2-7; TRBD2 matches 9 bases. The CDR3 is made up of 17 amino acids. J was trimmed by 5 bases and V by 1 base; bases with no gene match: 12. The germline gives CDR1 KGHSH, CDR2 LQKENI. The CDR3: CASSPRVGGSGRNEQYF. CDR3 nucleotide sequence: TGTGCCAGCTCACCACGGGTCGGTGGTAGCGGGAGAAACGAGCAGTACTTC.

This clonotype was counted at least ten times. A much larger clone is a single base away; this may be a read error. No conserved phenylalanine or tryptophan ends this CDR3, so it is likely a read error. This chain uses TRBV7-9 with TRBJ1-4; D is undetermined. This CDR3 region has 14 residues. V was shortened by 2 bases and J by 4 bases, with 8 bases between the two germline ends. The germline V gene has CDR1 SEHNR and CDR2 FQNEAQ (reference sequence). CDR3 region: CASSLSFGNEKLFL. CDR3 bases: TGTGCCAGCAGCTTATCTTTCGGTAATGAAAAACTGTTTCTT.